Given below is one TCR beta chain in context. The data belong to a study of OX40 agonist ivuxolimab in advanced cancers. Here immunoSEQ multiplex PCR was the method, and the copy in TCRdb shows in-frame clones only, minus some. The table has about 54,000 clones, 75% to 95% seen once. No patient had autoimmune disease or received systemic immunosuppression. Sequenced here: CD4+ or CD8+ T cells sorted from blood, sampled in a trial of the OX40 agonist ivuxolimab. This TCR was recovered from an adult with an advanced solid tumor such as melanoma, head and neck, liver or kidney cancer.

The CDR3, as DNA: TGTGCCAGCAGTTTCACAGAAACCGGGGAGCTGTTTTTT. It translates to CASSFTETGELFF. The chain carries TRBV27 and TRBJ2-2; no reliable D call. The CDR3 is made up of 13 amino acids. Germline CDR1 MNHEY, CDR2 SMNVEV (reference sequence). Trimming shortened V by 3 bases and J by 5 bases, and 7 bases separated the two germline ends.